This T cell receptor (beta chain) was obtained from a study of blood T cell repertoires in COVID-19 (TCRdb year 2020). Regarding the complete study: The collaborator samples originated in the United States, Italy and Spain and spanned the acute and convalescent phases of COVID-19. The dataset comprised deeply sampled blood TCRbeta repertoires from subjects exposed to, actively infected with, or recovered from COVID-19. The repertoires were released in a freely available public database meant as a resource for research on the immune response to SARS-CoV-2. The prospective study material was composed of cDNA or gDNA derived from T cells, B-cell-depleted T cells, or PBMCs. Where available, HLA class I and class II types were obtained from metadata supplied by the sample provider rather than from assay-based typing. Nearly every sample came with metadata listing a de-identified subject ID, COVID-19 status, age in years and sex. The samples were drawn from two sources: the first 160 participants of the ongoing ImmuneRACE study, and 1,000 to 1,500 subjects contributed by 6 global collaborators.

TCRbeta CDR3 regions were amplified from genomic DNA using the immunoSEQ Assay, a bias-controlled multiplex PCR. The paper's processing steps were these. Within the assay, amplification of reference gene primers was used to estimate how many nucleated cells each sample contained. To quantify the absolute abundance of each unique TCRbeta CDR3 rearrangement, sequence reads were collapsed and filtered. For each sample, productive Simpson clonality was calculated as the square root of Simpson's diversity index over productive rearrangements. TCRdb carries this immuneACCESS record with in-frame sequences only. Its versions omit some clonotypes, under half of them owing to an unresolved V gene in the studies checked, with the rest unexplained. V and J calls and clone size are those listed in that table; D and trimming were worked out from the DNA. This sample holds about 130,000 clones; around 88% were observed only once. The ten largest clones represent around a tenth of the sample.

Paper-wide results and their limitations: The quantity of clinical and demographic metadata differed by source and by participant and was supplied without curation.

About this clone itself: What this receptor recognizes is not known. No much larger clone is present one base from it, and per-base qualities are unavailable.

Cut back by 8 bases and 3 bases, the V and J ends lie 8 bases apart. The germline V gene (reference sequence) yields SEHNR for CDR1 and FQNEAQ for CDR2. Including the terminal cysteine and phenylalanine, the CDR3 comprises 11 residues. Only the CDR3 region is kept as DNA, spanning 33 bases read in frame from base 1. Collaborating institutions collected whole blood in K2EDTA tubes following their own protocols. For TCRbeta analysis, collaborators shipped samples as frozen whole blood, isolated PBMCs, or DNA extracted from either of those sample types. The chain is made from TRBV7-9 and TRBJ2-7; the D segment could be TRBD1, given 5 matching bases. This receptor was obtained from a man aged 45 to 65 with acute or convalescent COVID-19. Specimen: peripheral blood. The DNA sequence is given as TGTGCCAGCGATGACAGCTACGAGCAGTACTTC. This yields the protein CASDDSYEQYF. Where the CDR3 stops, the reference TRBV7-9 and TRBJ2-7 genes take over; the full variable domain is DTGVSQNPRHKITKRGQNVTFRCDPISEHNRLYWYRQTLGQGPEFLTYFQNEAQLEKSRLLSDRFSAERPKGSFSTLEIQRTEQGDSAMYLCASDDSYEQYFGPGTRLTVT.